This T cell receptor (beta chain) was sequenced for a study of blood T cells in healthy people across ages. Combining a sample-barcoded 5' primer with a J-beta primer mix, a second PCR ran for roughly 7 to 12 cycles. TCRdb re-derived calls from the 5' RACE reads in MiXCR, one entry per CDR3 protein. The sample contains roughly 500,000 distinct CDR3 sequences, 27% of which appear only once. Germline assignment: CDR1 MNHNS and CDR2 SASEGT. Trimming cost V 1 base and J 0 bases, with 8 bases left between them. The CDR3 covers 15 residues. This TCR derives from an older woman in good health. The rearrangement joins TRBV6-1 to TRBJ2-3; D remains ambiguous. The specimen was blood. CDR3 DNA: TGTGCCAGCAGTGAAGTGGCAGGAAGCACAGATACGCAGTATTTT. The encoded protein is CASSEVAGSTDTQYF.